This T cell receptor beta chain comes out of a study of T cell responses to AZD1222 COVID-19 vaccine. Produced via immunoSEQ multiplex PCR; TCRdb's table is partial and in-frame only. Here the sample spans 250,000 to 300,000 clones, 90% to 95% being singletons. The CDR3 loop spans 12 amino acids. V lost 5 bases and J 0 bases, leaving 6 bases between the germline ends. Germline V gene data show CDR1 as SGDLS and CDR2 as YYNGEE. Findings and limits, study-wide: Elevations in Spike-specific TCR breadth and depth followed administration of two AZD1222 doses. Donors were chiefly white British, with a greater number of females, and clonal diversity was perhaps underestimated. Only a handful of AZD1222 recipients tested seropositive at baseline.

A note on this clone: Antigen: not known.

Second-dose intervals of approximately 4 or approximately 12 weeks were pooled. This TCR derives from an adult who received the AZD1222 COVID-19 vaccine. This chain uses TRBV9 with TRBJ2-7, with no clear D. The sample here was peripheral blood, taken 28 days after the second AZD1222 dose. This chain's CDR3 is CASSADSYEQYF. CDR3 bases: TGTGCCAGCAGTGCAGACTCCTACGAGCAGTACTTC.